Listed here are 10 T cell receptor beta chains from one sample, sequenced in a study of blood T cell repertoires in COVID-19. TCRdb's copy holds only in-frame clones and misses some; the assay was immunoSEQ multiplex PCR. The data contain 150,000 to 200,000 clones, over 75% of them singletons. Sequencing input: PBMCs or T cells enriched from blood (not recorded which). The receptors were gathered from a man aged 45-65 years who had recovered from COVID-19.

The rearrangement uses TRBV3-1 (or the pseudogene TRBV3-2) and TRBJ2-5; D not certain. The CDR3 covers 14 residues. Germline V gives CDR1 LGHDT, CDR2 YNNKEL (reference sequence). V lost 4 bases to trimming and J lost 1 base, with 10 bases between them. CDR3 in DNA: TGTGCCAGCAGCCTTGGGCGCTCCCAAGAGACCCAGTACTTC. It specifies CASSLGRSQETQYF.

This chain joins TRBV4-2 and TRBJ2-7; D is possibly TRBD1 (6 bases). The V and J ends lost 1 base and 1 base respectively, with 8 bases between them. Germline lookup yields CDR1 LGHNA and CDR2 YNFKEQ. This CDR3 spans 14 amino acids. CDR3 nucleotides: TGTGCCAGCAGCCAAGGCGGACAGTCCTACGAGCAGTACTTC. Translated: CASSQGGQSYEQYF.

The chain recombines TRBV15 with TRBJ2-7, with D tentatively TRBD1 (5 bases). V was pared by 1 base and J by 2 bases, with 9 bases between. This CDR3 has 14 residues. CDR1 and CDR2 from the germline V gene are LNHNV and YYDKDF (reference sequence). The CDR3 region is CATSRAAGTYEQYF. In nucleotides, the CDR3 is TGTGCCACCAGCAGAGCGGCAGGGACCTACGAGCAGTACTTC.

Only a few counts were recorded for this clone. The gene calls are TRBV10-1 and TRBJ1-1, with D maybe TRBD1 (6 bases). The V end was cut by 0 bases, the J end by 3 bases, with 11 bases between. The CDR3 covers 15 residues. Germline lookup yields CDR1 WNHNN and CDR2 SYGVQD (reference sequence). The CDR3 bases are TGCGCCAGCAGTGAGTCGACAGGTGGCGACACTGAAGCTTTCTTT. Its protein is CASSESTGGDTEAFF.

This chain joins TRBV7-8 and TRBJ1-4; TRBD1 is a possible D gene (6 bases). The CDR3 is 14 amino acids. CDR1 is SGHVS, CDR2 FQNEAQ, per germline. V was trimmed by 2 bases and J by 8 bases, leaving 12 bases between them. CDR3 nucleotides: TGTGCCAGCAGCTTACAGGGGTTAGGAGAAAAACTGTTTTTT. Its protein is CASSLQGLGEKLFF.

The V call is TRBV6-5, the J call TRBJ1-1; D might be TRBD1 (5 bases). CDR1 is MNHEY, CDR2 SVGAGI, per germline. CDR3 length equals 15 residues. Trimming took off 7 bases at V and 7 bases at J, with 22 bases between the two ends. The CDR3 bases are TGTGCCAGCACCCTTGTTGGGGCAGCGACTGATGAAGCTTTCTTT. Encoded protein: CASTLVGAATDEAFF.

The chain joins TRBV5-1 to TRBJ1-1, with TRBD1 matching over 7 bases. Germline trimming cut 1 base from V and 1 base from J; bases unmatched to any gene: 10. There are 17 residues in the CDR3. The V gene's germline CDR1 is SGHRS and CDR2 YFSETQ. The CDR3 coding sequence is TGCGCCAGCAGCTTGACAGGGACAGTGTATGGGAACACTGAAGCTTTCTTT. Translating gives CASSLTGTVYGNTEAFF.

The chain joins TRBV2 to TRBJ1-2; 9 bases line up with TRBD1. Germline values: CDR1 SNHLY, CDR2 FYNNEI. The junction had 6 bases not matched to a gene; V was cut back by 6 bases and J by 4 bases. The CDR3 extends over 14 amino acids. DNA for the CDR3: TGTGCCAGCAGCCTACAGGGGGCGGGCTATGGCTACACCTTC. Its translation: CASSLQGAGYGYTF.

The chain employs TRBV7-6 and TRBJ2-1; TRBD2 aligns across 7 bases. Germline CDR1 is SGHVS and CDR2 is FNYEAQ. J gave up 8 bases and V 3 bases, and 13 bases lay outside the gene matches. The CDR3 has 16 residues. The CDR3 bases are TGTGCCAGCAGCTTGACGAGGGGCGGGAGAGGCCATGAGCAGTTCTTC. Residues: CASSLTRGGRGHEQFF.

The chain joins TRBV27 to TRBJ2-7; 10 bases are a match to TRBD1. Germline lookup yields CDR1 MNHEY and CDR2 SMNVEV (reference sequence). V gave up 4 bases and J gave up 2 bases; unmatched junction bases: 5. The CDR3 consists of 15 residues. CDR3 nucleotides: TGTGCCAGCAGTTACCCGGGGACAGGGGCCTACGAGCAGTACTTC. Protein sequence: CASSYPGTGAYEQYF.